This T cell receptor beta chain was recorded in a study of T-cell reconstitution after alpha-beta-depleted transplantation in children. Library preparation (for TCRbeta) was performed with unique molecular identifiers. TCRdb ran MiXCR on the PCR reads and lists one entry per CDR3 protein. The sample has about 540,000 distinct CDR3 sequences; about 18% are singletons. This CDR3 has 12 amino acids. Trimming stripped 4 bases from V and 5 bases from J, with 8 bases between. This clonotype was seen a handful of times. The V and J genes are TRBV12-3 or TRBV12-4 and TRBJ1-1; D unresolved. This sequence was found in a human donor who donated a stem cell graft to a child with acute lymphoblastic leukemia. The specimen comprised PBMCs from the stem cell graft donor, sampled from the stem cell graft. CDR3 protein: CASSSEDTEAFF. CDR3 sequence (DNA): TGTGCCAGCAGTTCCGAGGATACTGAAGCTTTCTTT.